The 28 T cell receptor beta chains below all came from one sample that was sequenced in a study of metastatic and nonmetastatic thyroid tumors. TCRdb reanalyzed the PCR reads with MiXCR. This sample has some 35,000 clones; 35% to 45% occur once, and the top ten carry over 20%. Ahead of thyroid surgery, no patient had received treatment of any kind. The specimen sequenced was tumor tissue. All receptors derive from a female donor with papillary thyroid cancer or a benign thyroid nodule (not recorded which). Some clones in this sample may be carry-over from other donors' samples.

The rearrangement joins TRBV11-2 to TRBJ1-2; the match to TRBD1 covers 7 bases. J was trimmed by 5 bases and V by 4 bases; bases with no gene match: 13. The germline V gene encodes CDR1 SGHAT and CDR2 FQNNGV. CDR3 size: 16 residues. The CDR3 DNA is TGTGCCAGCAGCTCACTCAGGGGGACGGGGAATTATGGCTACACCTTC. This encodes CASSSLRGTGNYGYTF.

The chain couples TRBV20-1 to TRBJ2-3, with a tentative D call TRBD2 (6 bases). The germline V gene encodes CDR1 DFQATT and CDR2 SNEGSKA (reference sequence). V lost 5 bases, J lost 4 bases, and 16 bases lay in between. The length of the CDR3 is 14 residues. The CDR3 loop reads CSAPTGLVADTQYF. The CDR3 bases are TGCAGTGCTCCTACGGGACTCGTCGCAGATACGCAGTATTTT.

The chain joins TRBV12-3 or TRBV12-4 to TRBJ2-1; a weak D match, TRBD2 (7 bases). V shed 6 bases and J shed 6 bases, with 12 bases lying between them. The CDR3 runs 13 residues. This chain's CDR3 is CASRRGGINEQFF. CDR3 sequence (DNA): TGTGCCAGCAGGAGGGGGGGAATCAATGAGCAGTTCTTC.

V usage is TRBV20-1 and J usage is TRBJ2-3, with TRBD1 matching 10 bases. The CDR3 spans 14 residues. In germline, CDR1 is DFQATT, CDR2 SNEGSKA (reference sequence). The V and J ends lost 4 bases and 4 bases, in that order; junction bases with no gene match: 5. The DNA for the CDR3 is TGCAGTGCTACCGGGGACAGGGGAGCAGATACGCAGTATTTT. Protein product: CSATGDRGADTQYF.

This sequence joins TRBV20-1 and TRBJ2-7; no clear D. The V and J ends lost 0 bases and 4 bases respectively, with 13 bases between them. Germline V gives CDR1 DFQATT, CDR2 SNEGSKA (reference sequence). The CDR3 is 14 amino acids. The CDR3 nucleotides read TGCAGTGCTAGAGATCGGAGATTACATTACGAGCAGTACTTC. Protein sequence: CSARDRRLHYEQYF.

DNA of the CDR3: TGTGCCATCAGTGGTCTTGGACAGGCCAACTATGGCTACACCTTC. This sequence encodes CAISGLGQANYGYTF. This rearrangement joins TRBV10-3 to TRBJ1-2, with TRBD1 matching over 7 bases. CDR3 size: 15 residues. Germline CDR1 reads ENHRY; CDR2 reads SYGVKD. V dropped 4 bases and J dropped 2; count of bases not matched to a gene: 7.

This clone came up many times. This chain uses TRBV27 with TRBJ2-1; TRBD2 is a possible D gene (7 bases). V lost 5 bases to trimming and J lost 9 bases, with 20 bases between them. CDR3 length equals 15 residues. Germline CDR1 is MNHEY and CDR2 is SMNVEV (reference sequence). CDR3 sequence reads: CASSLGAGAEREQFF. DNA of the CDR3: TGTGCCAGCAGTCTCGGGGCGGGGGCGGAACGTGAGCAGTTCTTC.

The CDR3 region is CASSLNLGSTYEQYF. CDR3 nucleotides: TGCGCCAGCAGCTTAAATCTAGGGTCTACCTACGAGCAGTACTTC. The V gene is TRBV5-1, the J gene TRBJ2-7, with unresolved D. The CDR3 length is 15 residues. The germline CDR1 and CDR2 sequences are SGHRS and YFSETQ. V was trimmed by 2 bases and J by 2 bases, leaving 14 bases between them.

CDR3 sequence reads: CASSPAFDTQYF. Here the CDR3 DNA reads TGTGCCAGCAGCCCAGCTTTCGATACGCAGTATTTT. The rearrangement links TRBV11-2 to TRBJ2-3, with D uncertain. The germline V gene has CDR1 SGHAT and CDR2 FQNNGV. The CDR3 sequence is 12 residues long. Between the trimmed V and J ends, which lost 5 bases and 6 bases, there was a span of 9 bases. The complete variable domain, with remaining parts taken from reference TRBV11-2 and TRBJ2-3, reads EAGVAQSPRYKIIEKRQSVAFWCNPISGHATLYWYQQILGQGPKLLIQFQNNGVVDDSQLPKDRFSAERLKGVDSTLKIQPAKLEDSAVYLCASSPAFDTQYFGPGTRLTVL.

To note about this clone: One junction end does not reproduce the germline sequence, and a read error may be involved. The rearrangement uses TRBV10-3 and TRBJ1-2; possible D gene TRBD1, 6 bases. This CDR3 contains 15 residues. Per germline, CDR1 ENHRY and CDR2 SYGVKD. The CDR3 sequence is CATSDGQGRRYGYTF. CDR3 bases: TGTGCCACCAGTGACGGGCAGGGGAGAAGATATGGCTACACCTTC.

This clone was seen repeatedly, ten times or more. V usage is TRBV6-2 or TRBV6-3 and J usage is TRBJ1-6; D uncertain. V lost 3 bases and J lost 0, with 18 bases in between. The germline CDR1 and CDR2 sequences are MNHEY and SVGEGT. The CDR3 consists of 19 residues. This chain's CDR3 is CASSYVQATTSSYNSPLHF. The DNA of the CDR3 is TGTGCCAGCAGTTATGTGCAGGCGACCACGAGCTCCTATAATTCACCCCTCCACTTT.

This clone was observed a few times. The chain recombines TRBV28 with TRBJ1-1; no clear D. V lost 2 bases, J lost 7 bases, and 8 bases lay in between. The CDR3 sequence is 12 residues long. Germline loops: CDR1 MDHEN, CDR2 SYDVKM. The CDR3 DNA reads as TGTGCCAGCAGTTTACGGTGGGGTGAAGCTTTCTTT. This translates into CASSLRWGEAFF.

V gene TRBV27 combines with J gene TRBJ1-2; D may be TRBD1 (5 bases). V was trimmed by 3 bases and J by 3 bases, leaving 8 bases between them. This CDR3 comprises 13 residues. CDR1 is MNHEY, CDR2 SMNVEV, per germline (reference sequence). The CDR3 nucleotides read TGTGCCAGCAGTTTCGGGGGTCACTATGGCTACACCTTC. Protein: CASSFGGHYGYTF.

The chain uses TRBV5-4 and TRBJ1-4; TRBD1 matches at 7 bases. In germline, CDR1 is SGHNT, CDR2 YYREEE (reference sequence). Germline trimming cut 4 bases from V and 4 bases from J; bases unmatched to any gene: 7. This CDR3 comprises 15 residues. CDR3 nucleotides: TGTGCCAGCAGCACTAACAGGGGAGTTAATGAAAAACTGTTTTTT. Its protein product is CASSTNRGVNEKLFF.

This chain connects TRBV30 to TRBJ2-4; 8 bases match TRBD1. The germline V gene has CDR1 GTSNPN and CDR2 SVGIG (reference sequence). V dropped 5 bases and J dropped 6; count of bases not matched to a gene: 3. The CDR3 spans 12 residues. CDR3 region: CAWGQGTNIQYF. The DNA of the CDR3 is TGTGCCTGGGGACAGGGAACAAACATTCAGTACTTC.

This clone has at least ten counts. The chain joins TRBV6-6 to TRBJ1-2; D ambiguous. Trimming stripped 2 bases from V and 4 bases from J, with 8 bases between. From germline, CDR1 is MNHNY and CDR2 SVGAGI (reference sequence). The CDR3 length is 13 residues. The CDR3 protein is CASSYGEGYGYTF. The CDR3 region has the DNA TGTGCCAGCAGTTACGGGGAGGGCTATGGCTACACCTTC.

V is TRBV7-6 and J is TRBJ1-1; weak D call: TRBD1 (6 bases). Germline CDR1 reads SGHVS; CDR2 reads FNYEAQ. Trimming removed 4 bases at V and 3 bases at J, with 18 bases between. CDR3 length equals 16 residues. The CDR3 reads CASSSYVGQTDTEAFF. The DNA of the CDR3 is TGTGCCAGCAGCTCCTACGTAGGACAGACAGACACTGAAGCTTTCTTT.

The chain recombines TRBV6-1 with TRBJ2-1; 8 positions agree with TRBD1. Per the germline V gene, CDR1 is MNHNS and CDR2 is SASEGT. The CDR3 is made up of 14 amino acids. The V and J ends lost 7 bases and 7 bases, in that order; junction bases with no gene match: 9. The CDR3 is CASTRGQGDNEQFF. For the CDR3, the DNA is TGTGCCAGCACCAGGGGGCAGGGGGATAATGAGCAGTTCTTC.

J is TRBJ1-4 and V is TRBV7-9; D is ambiguous. Trimming removed 5 bases at V and 2 bases at J, with 6 bases between. The CDR3 is 13 residues long. The germline V gene encodes CDR1 SEHNR and CDR2 FQNEAQ (reference sequence). The CDR3 sequence: CASSQETNEKLFF. CDR3 bases: TGTGCCAGCAGCCAAGAGACTAATGAAAAACTGTTTTTT.

This clone was detected only a few times. The chain links TRBV29-1 to TRBJ1-2, with D perhaps TRBD1 (6 bases). V lost 7 bases, J lost 4 bases, and 10 bases lay in between. The germline gives CDR1 SQVTM, CDR2 ANQGSEA. This CDR3 is built from 11 residues. The CDR3 nucleotides read TGCAGCGCGGACAGCATCTATGGCTACACCTTC. It codes for CSADSIYGYTF.

The chain couples TRBV27 to TRBJ2-7, with 7 nucleotides matching TRBD2. The ends lost 8 bases at V and 7 bases at J; junction bases unmatched: 5. The CDR3 is 11 amino acids. Germline V lookup: CDR1 MNHEY, CDR2 SMNVEV (reference sequence). The CDR3 reads CASGGGSEQYF. For the CDR3, the DNA is TGTGCCAGCGGGGGGGGTAGTGAGCAGTACTTC.

The chain recombines TRBV30 with TRBJ2-4, with D possibly called TRBD1 or TRBD2 (5 bases each). Per germline, CDR1 GTSNPN and CDR2 SVGIG (reference sequence). V shed 1 base and J shed 6 bases, with 22 bases lying between them. The CDR3 has 17 residues. CDR3 DNA sequence: TGTGCCTGGAGTGCAAAACGCTTTCCCCTGGGGACAAACATTCAGTACTTC. Its translation: CAWSAKRFPLGTNIQYF.

This clone came up many times. The chain employs TRBV6-2 or TRBV6-3 and TRBJ1-1; possibly TRBD1 for D (5 bases). Germline lookup yields CDR1 MNHEY and CDR2 SVGEGT. This CDR3 is built from 13 residues. V lost 2 bases and J 5 bases, leaving 9 bases between the germline ends. The CDR3 nucleotides are TGTGCCAGCAGTTACGGGGGAGGGACTGAAGCTTTCTTT. Translation gives CASSYGGGTEAFF.

V gene TRBV6-1 combines with J gene TRBJ1-2; the match to TRBD1 covers 9 bases. V lost 6 bases to trimming and J lost 5 bases; unmatched junction nucleotides: 16. Looked up from germline, CDR1 is MNHNS and CDR2 is SASEGT. This CDR3 region has 17 residues. CDR3 residues: CASSPDRGKVVGYGYTF. In nucleotides, the CDR3 is TGTGCCAGCAGCCCCGACAGGGGGAAGGTGGTCGGGTATGGCTACACCTTC.

There are a few counts of this clone. The chain uses TRBV3-1 and TRBJ1-2, with 8 bases matching TRBD1. The CDR3 has 13 residues. J was trimmed by 7 bases and V by 1 base; bases with no gene match: 2. Germline CDR1 and CDR2: LGHDT and YNNKEL (reference sequence). The CDR3 region has the DNA TGTGCCAGCAGCCAAGCGGACAGGGCTGGCTACACCTTC. This translates into CASSQADRAGYTF. The variable domain in full, with the rest retrieved from reference TRBV3-1 and TRBJ1-2, is DTAVSQTPKYLVTQMGNDKSIKCEQNLGHDTMYWYKQDSKKFLKIMFSYNNKELIINETVPNRFSPKSPDKAHLNLHINSLELGDSAVYFCASSQADRAGYTFGSGTRLTVV.

The chain has TRBV19 and TRBJ1-2; D ambiguous. This CDR3 has 15 residues. V lost 3 bases to trimming and J lost 4 bases, with 15 bases between them. CDR1 is LNHDA, CDR2 SQIVND, per germline (reference sequence). The CDR3 nucleotides read TGTGCCAGTAGTATTGGAGTCCATTCTATCTATGGCTACACCTTC. It yields the protein CASSIGVHSIYGYTF.

This clone has a handful of counts. The gene calls are TRBV6-4 and TRBJ1-2; D is perhaps TRBD1 (6 bases). The CDR3 runs to 17 residues. V was clipped by 5 bases and J by 0 bases, with 19 bases between them. Germline assignment: CDR1 MRHNA and CDR2 SNTAGT. CDR3 sequence reads: CASSYQLSQGTNYGYTF. The CDR3 DNA reads TGTGCCAGCAGTTACCAACTGTCACAGGGAACTAACTATGGCTACACCTTC.

The V call is TRBV6-2 or TRBV6-3, the J call TRBJ1-5; 7 nucleotides line up with TRBD1. Germline V lookup: CDR1 MNHEY, CDR2 SVGEGT. The CDR3 has 16 amino acids. Losses at the gene ends were 0 bases for V and 3 bases for J; bases not matched to a gene: 5. The CDR3 loop reads CASSYSSQGLNQPQHF. The CDR3 nucleotides are TGTGCCAGCAGTTACTCCTCACAGGGGCTCAATCAGCCCCAGCATTTT.